This entry lists 10 T cell receptor beta chains sequenced from one sample in a study of T cell repertoires in cytomegalovirus infection. These receptors have no identified antigens. TCRdb re-called the reads through MiXCR, storing one row per CDR3 protein. This table has fewer than 1,000,000 distinct CDR3 sequences, around 32% appearing once. The specimen was cultured CD8+ T cells from PBMCs, collected from culture after CMV antigen stimulation. The receptors shown here come from a human donor in good health (CMV status not recorded). Some clones in this sample may be carry-over from other donors' samples.

The chain uses TRBV5-4 and TRBJ2-5, with TRBD1 as a possible D gene (5 bases). V lost 2 bases and J 3 bases, leaving 14 bases between the germline ends. CDR1 SGHNT and CDR2 YYREEE come from the germline V gene (reference sequence). This CDR3 region has 15 residues. This CDR3 reads CASSFRLGEEETQYF. In DNA form, the CDR3 reads TGTGCCAGCAGCTTCCGGCTAGGGGAAGAAGAGACCCAGTACTTC.

The chain joins TRBV12-5 to TRBJ1-5, with D perhaps TRBD1 (6 bases). V lost 4 bases to trimming and J lost 1 base, with 17 bases between them. The germline gives CDR1 LGHNT, CDR2 FRNRAP. The CDR3 is 17 amino acids. The CDR3: CASGSPQGQTSNQPQHF. CDR3 bases: TGTGCTAGTGGTTCCCCGCAGGGGCAGACCAGCAATCAGCCCCAGCATTTT.

This clonotype was counted at least ten times. The CDR3 is CASSLARREKLFF. In DNA, the CDR3 is TGTGCCAGCAGCTTAGCAAGAAGGGAAAAACTGTTTTTT. The genes are TRBV7-2 and TRBJ1-4; D is ambiguous. V lost 0 bases and J 8 bases, leaving 7 bases between the germline ends. The CDR3 has 13 amino acids. CDR1 is SGHTA, CDR2 FQGNSA, per germline. The whole variable domain, remainder taken from reference TRBV7-2 and TRBJ1-4, is GAGVSQSPSNKVTEKGKDVELRCDPISGHTALYWYRQSLGQGLEFLIYFQGNSAPDKSGLPSDRFSAERTGGSVSTLTIQRTQQEDSAVYLCASSLARREKLFFGSGTQLSVL.

The chain combines TRBV7-9 with TRBJ2-3; TRBD2 matches 7 bases. The CDR3 spans 16 residues. Per the germline V gene, CDR1 is SEHNR and CDR2 is FQNEAQ (reference sequence). V shed 4 bases, J shed 7 bases, and the junction held 14 bases outside the gene matches. CDR3 coding DNA: TGTGCCAGCAGCTCGCCGGGCGGGGGACCCTTGAATACGCAGTATTTT. As protein: CASSSPGGGPLNTQYF.

In its sample, this clonotype was seen many times. The CDR3 sequence is CASTHRGAGEQFF. CDR3 sequence (DNA): TGTGCCAGCACCCATCGGGGGGCTGGTGAGCAGTTCTTC. V usage is TRBV12-3 or TRBV12-4 and J usage is TRBJ2-1; D may be TRBD2 (7 bases). The CDR3 sequence is 13 residues long. Between the trimmed V and J ends, which lost 7 bases and 9 bases, there was a span of 16 bases.

The genes are TRBV6-5 and TRBJ2-3; D remains ambiguous. Between the trimmed V and J ends, which lost 2 bases and 4 bases, there was a span of 16 bases. The CDR3 spans 16 residues. Germline assignment: CDR1 MNHEY and CDR2 SVGAGI. For the CDR3, the DNA is TGTGCCAGCAGTTACGATCTGGCCCTCCGGGCAGATACGCAGTATTTT. Translated: CASSYDLALRADTQYF.

This clonotype was seen ten or more times. The chain uses TRBV7-8 and TRBJ2-1, with D perhaps matching TRBD2 (6 bases). The length of the CDR3 is 15 residues. Trimming pared 7 bases from V and 2 bases from J, leaving 15 bases between. The germline CDR1 and CDR2 sequences are SGHVS and FQNEAQ. The CDR3 reads CASNRLVPPYNEQFF. The CDR3 region has the DNA TGTGCCAGCAACAGACTAGTGCCCCCCTACAATGAGCAGTTCTTC. Complete variable domain (other parts from reference TRBV7-8 and TRBJ2-1): GAGVSQSPRYKVAKRGQDVALRCDPISGHVSLFWYQQALGQGPEFLTYFQNEAQLDKSGLPSDRFFAERPEGSVSTLKIQRTQQEDSAVYLCASNRLVPPYNEQFFGPGTRLTVL.

The chain uses TRBV20-1 and TRBJ2-1; D is undetermined. Trimming shortened V by 3 bases and J by 1 base, and 7 bases separated the two germline ends. CDR3 length equals 13 residues. Germline values: CDR1 DFQATT, CDR2 SNEGSKA (reference sequence). CDR3 loop: CSARVVSYNEQFF. The CDR3 DNA reads as TGCAGTGCTAGGGTAGTGTCCTACAATGAGCAGTTCTTC.

CDR3 sequence (DNA): TGTGCCAGCAGACCGGCGGGGGGCACCTACAATGAGCAGTTCTTC. Translating gives CASRPAGGTYNEQFF. The J gene is TRBJ2-1, the V gene TRBV7-6; 8 bases align to TRBD2. V lost 6 bases, J lost 2 bases, and 6 bases stayed unmatched. The length of the CDR3 is 15 residues. Germline V CDR1 and CDR2: SGHVS, FNYEAQ.

This rearrangement joins TRBV6-2 or TRBV6-3 to TRBJ2-5, with a tentative D call TRBD1 (5 bases). Germline V gene lookup returns CDR1 MNHEY and CDR2 SVGEGT. The CDR3 covers 13 residues. The ends were cut back, 5 bases at V and 1 base at J, with 8 bases in the middle. This CDR3 reads CASSPDTQETQYF. The CDR3 nucleotides read TGTGCCAGCAGTCCGGACACCCAAGAGACCCAGTACTTC.